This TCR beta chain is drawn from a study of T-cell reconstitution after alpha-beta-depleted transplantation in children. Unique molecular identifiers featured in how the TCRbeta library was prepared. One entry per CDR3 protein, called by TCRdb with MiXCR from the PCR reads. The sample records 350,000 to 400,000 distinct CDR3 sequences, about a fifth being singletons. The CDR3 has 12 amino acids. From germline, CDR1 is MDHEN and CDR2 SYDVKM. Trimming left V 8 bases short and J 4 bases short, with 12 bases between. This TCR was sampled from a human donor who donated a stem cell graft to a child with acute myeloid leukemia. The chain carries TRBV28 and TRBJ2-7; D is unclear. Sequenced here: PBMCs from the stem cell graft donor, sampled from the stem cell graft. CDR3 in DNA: TGTGCCAGCCGCAGTTTTTCGTACGAGCAGTACTTC. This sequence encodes CASRSFSYEQYF.